This T cell receptor (beta chain) came from a study of T cells in localized non-small cell lung cancer. The protocol was immunoSEQ multiplex PCR, while the TCRdb copy is restricted to in-frame clones and leaves out a portion. The sample shows 35,000 to 50,000 clones, 70% to 80% of them seen only once. CDR1 is SGHRS and CDR2 is YFSETQ in the germline V gene. V shed 4 bases and J shed 3 bases, with 8 bases lying between them. The CDR3 sequence is 13 residues long. Whole-study results and caveats: In uninvolved adjacent lung, T cell clonality reached its highest value, exceeding tumor.

This clone has only a few counts. No antigen is known for it. The sequence derives from a woman aged 40-69 years with stage II squamous cell lung carcinoma. This chain links TRBV5-1 with TRBJ1-5, with a possible D match to TRBD1 (5 bases). The source material was PBMCs, sampled before any cancer treatment. CDR3 DNA: TGCGCCAGCAGCGGGGACCCCAATCAGCCCCAGCATTTT. Its protein is CASSGDPNQPQHF. Drawing the rest from reference TRBV5-1 and TRBJ1-5, the complete variable domain is KAGVTQTPRYLIKTRGQQVTLSCSPISGHRSVSWYQQTPGQGLQFLFEYFSETQRNKGNFPGRFSGRQFSNSRSEMNVSTLELGDSALYLCASSGDPNQPQHFGDGTRLSIL.